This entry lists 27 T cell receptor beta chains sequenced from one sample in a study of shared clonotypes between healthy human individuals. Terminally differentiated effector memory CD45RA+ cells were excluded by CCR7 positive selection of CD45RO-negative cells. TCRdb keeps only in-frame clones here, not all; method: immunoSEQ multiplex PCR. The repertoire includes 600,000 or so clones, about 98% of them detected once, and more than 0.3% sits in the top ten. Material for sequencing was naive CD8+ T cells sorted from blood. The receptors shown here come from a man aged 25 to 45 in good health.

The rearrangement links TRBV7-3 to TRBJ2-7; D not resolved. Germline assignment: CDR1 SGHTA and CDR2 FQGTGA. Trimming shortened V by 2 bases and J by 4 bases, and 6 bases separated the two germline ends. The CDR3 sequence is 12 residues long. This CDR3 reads CASSLHEYEQYF. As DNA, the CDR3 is TGTGCCAGCAGCTTACACGAATACGAGCAGTACTTC.

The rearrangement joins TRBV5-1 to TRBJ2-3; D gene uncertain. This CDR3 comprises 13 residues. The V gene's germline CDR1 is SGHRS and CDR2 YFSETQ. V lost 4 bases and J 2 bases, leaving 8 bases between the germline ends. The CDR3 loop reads CASSEDLTDTQYF. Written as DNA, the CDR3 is TGCGCCAGCAGCGAGGACCTCACAGATACGCAGTATTTT.

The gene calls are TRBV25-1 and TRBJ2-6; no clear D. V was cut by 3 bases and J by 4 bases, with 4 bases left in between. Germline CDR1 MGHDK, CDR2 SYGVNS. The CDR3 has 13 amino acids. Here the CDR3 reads CASSDAGANVLTF. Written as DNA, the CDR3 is TGTGCCAGCAGTGATGCCGGGGCCAACGTCCTGACTTTC.

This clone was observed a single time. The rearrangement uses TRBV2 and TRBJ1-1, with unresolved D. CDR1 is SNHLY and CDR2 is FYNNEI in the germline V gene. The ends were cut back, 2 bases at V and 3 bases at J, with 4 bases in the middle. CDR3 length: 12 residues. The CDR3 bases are TGTGCCAGCAGTGAACGGCACACTGAAGCTTTCTTT. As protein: CASSERHTEAFF.

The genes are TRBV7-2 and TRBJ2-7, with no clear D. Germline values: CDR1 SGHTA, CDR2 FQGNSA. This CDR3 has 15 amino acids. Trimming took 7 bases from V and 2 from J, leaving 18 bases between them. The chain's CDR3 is CASTSPVRWPYEQYF. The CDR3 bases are TGTGCCAGCACTTCCCCCGTCCGGTGGCCCTACGAGCAGTACTTC.

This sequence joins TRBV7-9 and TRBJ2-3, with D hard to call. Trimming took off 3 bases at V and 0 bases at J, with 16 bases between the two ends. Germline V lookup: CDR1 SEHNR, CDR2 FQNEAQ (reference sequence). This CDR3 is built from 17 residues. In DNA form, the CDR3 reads TGTGCCAGCAGCTTGTATCCGGTCAGCTTAAGCACAGATACGCAGTATTTT. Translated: CASSLYPVSLSTDTQYF.

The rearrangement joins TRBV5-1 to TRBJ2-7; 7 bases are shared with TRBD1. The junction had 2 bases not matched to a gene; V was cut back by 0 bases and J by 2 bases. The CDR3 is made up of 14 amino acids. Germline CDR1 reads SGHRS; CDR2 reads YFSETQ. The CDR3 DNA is TGCGCCAGCAGCTTGGAACAGGGGCCCTACGAGCAGTACTTC. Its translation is CASSLEQGPYEQYF.

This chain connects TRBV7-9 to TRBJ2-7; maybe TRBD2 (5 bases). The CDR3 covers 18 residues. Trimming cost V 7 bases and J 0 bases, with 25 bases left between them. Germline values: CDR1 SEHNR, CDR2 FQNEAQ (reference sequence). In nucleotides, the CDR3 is TGTGCCAGCACTCTCAAACTGCGGGCGGGCGAGCTCTCCTACGAGCAGTACTTC. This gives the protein CASTLKLRAGELSYEQYF.

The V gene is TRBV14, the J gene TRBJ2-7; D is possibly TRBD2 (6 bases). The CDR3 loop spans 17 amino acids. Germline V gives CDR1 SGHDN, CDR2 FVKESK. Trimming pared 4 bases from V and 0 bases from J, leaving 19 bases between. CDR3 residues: CASSLGGGPLFSYEQYF. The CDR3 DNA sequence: TGTGCCAGCAGCCTCGGGGGTGGGCCCCTCTTCTCCTACGAGCAGTACTTC.

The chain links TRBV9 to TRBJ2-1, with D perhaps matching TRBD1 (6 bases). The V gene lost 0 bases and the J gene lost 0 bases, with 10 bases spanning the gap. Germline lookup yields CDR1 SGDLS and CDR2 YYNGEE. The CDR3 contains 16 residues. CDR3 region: CASSVATGHSYNEQFF. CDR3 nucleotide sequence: TGTGCCAGCAGCGTAGCGACAGGTCACTCCTACAATGAGCAGTTCTTC.

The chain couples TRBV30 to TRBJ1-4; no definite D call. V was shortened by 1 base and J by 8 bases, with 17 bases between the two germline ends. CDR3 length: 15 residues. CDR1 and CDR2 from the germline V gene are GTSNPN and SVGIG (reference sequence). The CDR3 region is CAWSEALREMEKLFF. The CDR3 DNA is TGTGCCTGGAGTGAGGCACTTCGGGAGATGGAAAAACTGTTTTTT.

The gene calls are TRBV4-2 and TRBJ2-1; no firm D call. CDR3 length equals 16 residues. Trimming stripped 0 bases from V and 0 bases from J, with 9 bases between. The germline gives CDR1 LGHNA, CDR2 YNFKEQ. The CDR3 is CASSQDFSTSYNEQFF. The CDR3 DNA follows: TGTGCCAGCAGCCAAGATTTCAGCACCTCCTACAATGAGCAGTTCTTC.

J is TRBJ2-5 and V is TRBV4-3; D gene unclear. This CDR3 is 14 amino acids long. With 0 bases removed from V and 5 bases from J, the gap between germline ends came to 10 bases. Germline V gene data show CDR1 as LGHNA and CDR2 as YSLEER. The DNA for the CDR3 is TGCGCCAGCAGCCAAGATGCCCAGGAGGAGACCCAGTACTTC. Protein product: CASSQDAQEETQYF.

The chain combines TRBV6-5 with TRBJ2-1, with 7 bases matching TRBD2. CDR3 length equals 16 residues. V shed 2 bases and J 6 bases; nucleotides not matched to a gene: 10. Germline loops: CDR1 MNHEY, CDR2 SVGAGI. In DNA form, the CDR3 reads TGTGCCAGCAGTTACCCGAGCGGGACCTCGGCCAATGAGCAGTTCTTC. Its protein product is CASSYPSGTSANEQFF.

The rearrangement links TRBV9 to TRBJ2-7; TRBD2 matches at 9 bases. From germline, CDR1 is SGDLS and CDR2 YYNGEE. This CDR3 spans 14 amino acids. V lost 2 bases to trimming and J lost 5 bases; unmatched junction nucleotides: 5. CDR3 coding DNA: TGTGCCAGCAGCGTTAGCGGGAGTTTCGACGAGCAGTACTTC. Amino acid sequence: CASSVSGSFDEQYF.

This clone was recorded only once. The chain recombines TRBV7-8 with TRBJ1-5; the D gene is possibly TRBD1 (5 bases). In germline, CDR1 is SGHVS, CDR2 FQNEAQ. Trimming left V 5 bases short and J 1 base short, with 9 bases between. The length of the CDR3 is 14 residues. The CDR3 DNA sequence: TGTGCCAGCAGCCTTAGGGGAAGCAATCAGCCCCAGCATTTT. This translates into CASSLRGSNQPQHF.

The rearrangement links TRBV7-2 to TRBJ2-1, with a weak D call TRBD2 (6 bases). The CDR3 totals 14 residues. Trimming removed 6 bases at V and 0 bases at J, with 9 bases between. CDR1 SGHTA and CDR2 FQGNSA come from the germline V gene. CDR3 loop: CASRGGSSYNEQFF. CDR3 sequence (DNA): TGTGCCAGCAGGGGGGGAAGCTCCTACAATGAGCAGTTCTTC.

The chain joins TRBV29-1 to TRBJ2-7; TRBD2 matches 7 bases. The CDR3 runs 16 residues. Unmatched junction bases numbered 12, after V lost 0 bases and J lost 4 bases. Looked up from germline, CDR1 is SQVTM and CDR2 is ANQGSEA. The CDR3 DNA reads TGCAGCGTTGAAGATCGGGGGGTGAATAGAAAATACGAGCAGTACTTC. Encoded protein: CSVEDRGVNRKYEQYF.

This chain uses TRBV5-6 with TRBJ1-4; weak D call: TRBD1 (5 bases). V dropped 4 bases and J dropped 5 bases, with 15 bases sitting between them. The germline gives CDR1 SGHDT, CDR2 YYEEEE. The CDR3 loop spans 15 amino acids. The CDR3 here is CASSPGGGANEKLFF. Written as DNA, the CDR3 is TGTGCCAGCAGCCCGGGTGGAGGGGCGAATGAAAAACTGTTTTTT.

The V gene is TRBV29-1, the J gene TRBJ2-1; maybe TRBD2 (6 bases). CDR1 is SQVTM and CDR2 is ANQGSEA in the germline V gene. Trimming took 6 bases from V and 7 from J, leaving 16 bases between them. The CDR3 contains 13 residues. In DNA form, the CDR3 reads TGCAGCGTCCCCGGGAGTCTCAGGAATGAGCAGTTCTTC. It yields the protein CSVPGSLRNEQFF.

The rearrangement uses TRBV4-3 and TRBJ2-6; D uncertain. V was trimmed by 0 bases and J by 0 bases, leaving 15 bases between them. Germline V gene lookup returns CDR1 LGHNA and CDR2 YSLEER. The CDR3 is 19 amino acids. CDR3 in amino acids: CASSQDGGDTISGANVLTF. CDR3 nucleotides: TGCGCCAGCAGCCAAGATGGCGGAGACACAATCTCTGGGGCCAACGTCCTGACTTTC.

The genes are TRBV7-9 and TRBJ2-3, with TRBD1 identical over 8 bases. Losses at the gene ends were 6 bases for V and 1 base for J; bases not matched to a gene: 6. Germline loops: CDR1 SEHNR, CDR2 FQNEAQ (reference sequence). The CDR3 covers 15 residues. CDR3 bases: TGTGCCAGCAGAGTGGACAGGGTGGGCACAGATACGCAGTATTTT. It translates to CASRVDRVGTDTQYF.

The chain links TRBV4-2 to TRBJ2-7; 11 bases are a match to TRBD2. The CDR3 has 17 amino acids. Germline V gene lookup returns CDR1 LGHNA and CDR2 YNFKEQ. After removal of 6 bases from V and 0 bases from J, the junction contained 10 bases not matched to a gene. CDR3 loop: CASRRLAGTSGSYEQYF. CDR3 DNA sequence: TGTGCCAGCAGACGCCTCGCCGGGACTAGCGGCTCCTACGAGCAGTACTTC.

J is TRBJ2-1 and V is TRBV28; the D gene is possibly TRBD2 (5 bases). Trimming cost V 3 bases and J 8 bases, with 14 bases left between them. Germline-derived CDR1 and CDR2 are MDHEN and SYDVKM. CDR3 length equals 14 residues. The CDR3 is CASSFRAARDEQFF. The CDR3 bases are TGTGCCAGCAGTTTCCGCGCAGCGAGGGATGAGCAGTTCTTC.

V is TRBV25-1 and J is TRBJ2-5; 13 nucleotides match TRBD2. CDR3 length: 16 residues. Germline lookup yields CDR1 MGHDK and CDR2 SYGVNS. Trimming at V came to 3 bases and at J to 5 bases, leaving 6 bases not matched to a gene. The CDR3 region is CASSDPGLAGAETQYF. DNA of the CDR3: TGTGCCAGCAGTGATCCTGGACTAGCGGGAGCTGAGACCCAGTACTTC.

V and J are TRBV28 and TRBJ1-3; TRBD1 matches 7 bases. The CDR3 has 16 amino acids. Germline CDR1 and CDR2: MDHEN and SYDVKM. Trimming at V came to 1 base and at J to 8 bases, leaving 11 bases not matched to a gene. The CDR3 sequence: CASSLYPQGVKDTIYF. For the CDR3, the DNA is TGTGCCAGCAGTTTATATCCCCAGGGGGTGAAGGACACCATATATTTT.

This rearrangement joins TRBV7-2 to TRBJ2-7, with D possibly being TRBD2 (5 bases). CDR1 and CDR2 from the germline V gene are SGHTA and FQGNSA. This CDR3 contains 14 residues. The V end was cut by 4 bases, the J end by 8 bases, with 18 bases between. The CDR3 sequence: CASSYSLEREKQYF. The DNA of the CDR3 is TGTGCCAGCAGCTATTCGCTGGAGAGGGAAAAGCAGTACTTC.